What follows are 32 T cell receptor beta chains derived from one specimen sequenced in a study of identical twins. One entry per CDR3 protein, called by TCRdb with MiXCR from the 5' RACE reads. Seen here are around 1.7 million distinct CDR3 sequences, under 35% observed once, and the top ten hold around 0.25%. The sample was cord blood. These receptors came from a newborn girl in good health.

The rearrangement joins TRBV28 to TRBJ2-4; maybe TRBD1 (7 bases). Germline V gene sequence: CDR1 MDHEN, CDR2 SYDVKM. Trimming stripped 1 base from V and 6 bases from J, with 13 bases between. CDR3 length: 15 residues. CDR3 sequence: CASSLFRQGGNIQYF. CDR3 coding DNA: TGTGCCAGCAGTTTATTTCGGCAGGGGGGAAACATTCAGTACTTC. The variable domain in full, with the rest retrieved from reference TRBV28 and TRBJ2-4, is DVKVTQSSRYLVKRTGEKVFLECVQDMDHENMFWYRQDPGLGLRLIYFSYDVKMKEKGDIPEGYSVSREKKERFSLILESASTNQTSMYLCASSLFRQGGNIQYFGAGTRLSVL.

This clonotype was seen a handful of times. The genes are TRBV4-1 and TRBJ2-3, with TRBD2 identical over 7 bases. V lost 1 base to trimming and J lost 3 bases; unmatched junction nucleotides: 7. The CDR3 consists of 16 residues. CDR1 MGHRA and CDR2 YSYEKL come from the germline V gene. Here the CDR3 reads CASSQVRLAATDTQYF. Here the CDR3 DNA reads TGCGCCAGCAGCCAAGTCAGGCTAGCGGCGACAGATACGCAGTATTTT.

This clonotype was counted only a few times. The V gene is TRBV20-1, the J gene TRBJ2-7, with TRBD1 matching 8 bases. The trim removed 6 bases at V and 0 bases at J, leaving 13 bases unmatched. CDR1 is DFQATT, CDR2 SNEGSKA, per germline (reference sequence). This CDR3 is 16 amino acids long. In DNA form, the CDR3 reads TGCAGTGCCCTGGACAGGGCACACCCTCTCTCCTACGAGCAGTACTTC. It codes for CSALDRAHPLSYEQYF.

This clonotype was found a few times. The chain employs TRBV5-1 and TRBJ2-5, with D unresolved. V was shortened by 2 bases and J by 3 bases, with 11 bases between the two germline ends. CDR3 length: 14 residues. The germline CDR1 and CDR2 sequences are SGHRS and YFSETQ. The CDR3: CASSFYRAEETQYF. The CDR3 bases are TGCGCCAGCAGCTTTTACCGGGCCGAAGAGACCCAGTACTTC.

J is TRBJ1-4 and V is TRBV3-1; D gene ambiguous. The germline V and J ends were trimmed by 6 bases and 10 bases, with 12 bases remaining between them. The CDR3 extends over 12 amino acids. Germline CDR1 and CDR2: LGHDT and YNNKEL (reference sequence). The CDR3 reads CASSPGERKLFF. The CDR3 nucleotides are TGTGCCAGCAGTCCCGGAGAGCGAAAACTGTTTTTT.

In DNA form, the CDR3 reads TGCAGTGCTAGGTCGCGGGGGGCAATCTACAATGAGCAGTACTTC. It yields the protein CSARSRGAIYNEQYF. The gene calls are TRBV20-1 and TRBJ2-7; TRBD2 aligns across 8 bases. Trimming cost V 3 bases and J 7 bases; bases outside gene matches: 14. This CDR3 has 15 amino acids. Germline V CDR1 and CDR2: DFQATT, SNEGSKA (reference sequence).

The gene calls are TRBV20-1 and TRBJ2-7; D might be TRBD2 (5 bases). V lost 6 bases and J 4 bases, leaving 13 bases between the germline ends. The CDR3 runs to 12 residues. Germline-derived CDR1 and CDR2 are DFQATT and SNEGSKA (reference sequence). Here the CDR3 DNA reads TGCAGTGCCCGTAAACTAGGGTACGAGCAGTACTTC. Translation gives CSARKLGYEQYF.

This clonotype was seen at least ten times. A read error may be the cause here, since a much bigger clone is one base away. The chain uses TRBV3-1 and TRBJ2-7, with D unclear. In germline, CDR1 is LGHDT, CDR2 YNNKEL (reference sequence). Trimming removed 3 bases at V and 6 bases at J, with 0 bases between. The CDR3 sequence is 9 residues long. The CDR3 bases are TGTGCCAGCAGCCACGAGCAGTACTTC. Amino acid sequence: CASSHEQYF.

The chain carries TRBV15 and TRBJ2-3, with 10 nucleotides matching TRBD2. J lost 2 bases, V lost 2 bases, and 1 base had no gene match. From germline, CDR1 is LNHNV and CDR2 YYDKDF (reference sequence). This CDR3 is built from 15 residues. The CDR3: CATSRLAGATDTQYF. The CDR3 DNA reads TGTGCCACCAGCAGACTAGCGGGAGCCACAGATACGCAGTATTTT.

The chain has TRBV10-3 and TRBJ2-7, with TRBD1 identical over 7 bases. Germline-derived CDR1 and CDR2 are ENHRY and SYGVKD. CDR3 length equals 14 residues. The V segment lost 6 bases and the J segment 4 bases; nucleotides outside the gene matches: 9. CDR3 nucleotides: TGTGCCATCAGCACCCCGGGACAGTCGTACGAGCAGTACTTC. It codes for CAISTPGQSYEQYF.

This clonotype was seen only a few times. The chain recombines TRBV25-1 with TRBJ1-5; maybe TRBD1 (6 bases). The CDR3 covers 17 residues. Germline V gives CDR1 MGHDK, CDR2 SYGVNS. V lost 0 bases and J lost 0, with 12 bases in between. The CDR3 nucleotides are TGTGCCAGCAGTGAATATGAGCTGGGACATAGCAATCAGCCCCAGCATTTT. Protein sequence: CASSEYELGHSNQPQHF.

This chain joins TRBV4-2 and TRBJ2-2, with 9 bases identical to TRBD1. CDR1 LGHNA and CDR2 YNFKEQ come from the germline V gene. The V segment lost 1 base and the J segment 4 bases; nucleotides outside the gene matches: 4. The CDR3 runs to 16 residues. The chain's CDR3 is CASSQATGGGTGELFF. The CDR3 DNA sequence: TGTGCCAGCAGCCAAGCCACAGGGGGCGGCACCGGGGAGCTGTTTTTT.

This clonotype was recorded a few times. The rearrangement uses TRBV6-5 and TRBJ2-1; TRBD1 aligns across 7 bases. This CDR3 contains 15 residues. V trimming: 2 bases; J trimming: 7 bases; junction bases outside the gene matches: 8. The germline gives CDR1 MNHEY, CDR2 SVGAGI. The CDR3 nucleotides read TGTGCCAGCAGTTACACCGGGACAGTGTCGAATGAGCAGTTCTTC. Translating gives CASSYTGTVSNEQFF.

This clonotype was detected many times. The J gene is TRBJ2-4, the V gene TRBV28; no clear D gene. V lost 3 bases and J 0 bases, leaving 12 bases between the germline ends. Germline CDR1 is MDHEN and CDR2 is SYDVKM. The CDR3 has 16 residues. The CDR3 spells CASSLGVSLAKNIQYF. In nucleotides, the CDR3 is TGTGCCAGCAGTTTGGGTGTCTCTCTAGCCAAAAACATTCAGTACTTC.

The genes are TRBV12-3 or TRBV12-4 and TRBJ1-1; 7 nucleotides match TRBD1. The CDR3 has 14 amino acids. V lost 7 bases, J lost 7 bases, and 12 bases stayed unmatched. The CDR3 reads CASNRRQGRGEAFF. The CDR3 DNA follows: TGTGCCAGCAATCGGAGACAGGGTCGTGGTGAAGCTTTCTTT.

This rearrangement joins TRBV18 to TRBJ2-7; TRBD2 aligns across 11 bases. V gave up 4 bases and J gave up 3 bases; unmatched junction bases: 5. Germline lookup yields CDR1 KGHSH and CDR2 LQKENI. This CDR3 has 15 residues. CDR3 residues: CASSQLAGALYEQYF. The CDR3 DNA sequence: TGTGCCAGCTCACAACTAGCGGGGGCCCTCTACGAGCAGTACTTC. Full variable domain (outside the CDR3, taken from reference TRBV18 and TRBJ2-7): NAGVMQNPRHLVRRRGQEARLRCSPMKGHSHVYWYRQLPEEGLKFMVYLQKENIIDESGMPKERFSAEFPKEGPSILRIQQVVRGDSAAYFCASSQLAGALYEQYFGPGTRLTVT.

Remarks on this clonotype: Compared with germline, one end of the junction differs, possibly owing to a read error. The CDR3 protein is CASSQGGPGSSCEQYF. CDR3 in DNA: TGTGCCAGCAGCCAAGGGGGACCAGGGAGCTCCTGCGAGCAGTACTTC. The genes are TRBV4-2 and TRBJ2-7, with D possibly being TRBD1 or TRBD2 (5 bases each). The CDR3 covers 16 residues. The germline CDR1 and CDR2 sequences are LGHNA and YNFKEQ.

V is TRBV6-6 and J is TRBJ2-2, with a tentative D call TRBD2 (6 bases). The CDR3 length is 16 residues. V lost 7 bases and J lost 3, with 18 bases in between. Germline CDR1 is MNHNY and CDR2 is SVGAGI (reference sequence). CDR3 sequence (DNA): TGTGCCAGCATCTCTAGGCGGGACGACCACACCGGGGAGCTGTTTTTT. This translates into CASISRRDDHTGELFF.

This clonotype has only a few counts. The V and J genes are TRBV20-1 and TRBJ1-5; 8 bases match TRBD1. This CDR3 region has 15 residues. V was clipped by 1 base and J by 8 bases; unmatched bases: 10. Germline V gene lookup returns CDR1 DFQATT and CDR2 SNEGSKA (reference sequence). This chain's CDR3 is CSARGSRDRREPQHF. CDR3 in DNA: TGCAGTGCTAGAGGTAGTCGGGACAGGCGTGAGCCCCAGCATTTT.

This chain connects TRBV20-1 to TRBJ2-5; no firm D call. The J call is uncertain, as TRBJ2-7 better fits the DNA end. The germline V gene encodes CDR1 DFQATT and CDR2 SNEGSKA (reference sequence). CDR3 length: 14 amino acids. DNA of the CDR3: TGCAGTGCTTCTATCGGACCCCTAATTTACGAGCAGTACTTC. Amino acids: CSASIGPLIYEQYF.

The J gene is TRBJ2-3, the V gene TRBV7-2; the match to TRBD2 covers 9 bases. The length of the CDR3 is 17 residues. In germline, CDR1 is SGHTA, CDR2 FQGNSA. Trimming at V came to 6 bases and at J to 5 bases, leaving 15 bases not matched to a gene. This CDR3 is CASRGAGGAYRGDTQYF. CDR3 coding DNA: TGTGCCAGCAGAGGAGCGGGGGGCGCATATCGTGGAGATACGCAGTATTTT.

Ten or more counts support this clonotype. This sequence joins TRBV20-1 and TRBJ1-2; weak D call: TRBD1 (6 bases). V was cut by 3 bases and J by 2 bases, with 10 bases left in between. The CDR3 is 13 residues long. Germline V gives CDR1 DFQATT, CDR2 SNEGSKA (reference sequence). This CDR3 reads CSASHRANYGYTF. Written as DNA, the CDR3 is TGCAGTGCTAGTCACAGGGCGAACTATGGCTACACCTTC.

This clonotype was observed a handful of times. The rearrangement links TRBV27 to TRBJ2-3; either TRBD1 or TRBD2 may supply D (5 bases each). The CDR3 runs to 11 residues. Germline V gives CDR1 MNHEY, CDR2 SMNVEV (reference sequence). Deletions cut 5 bases from V and 12 bases from J, with 12 bases between. CDR3 DNA: TGTGCCAGCAGTCTTCCGGGACGACAGTATTTT. Residues: CASSLPGRQYF.

The rearrangement joins TRBV4-2 to TRBJ2-5; 11 bases match TRBD2. The DNA end favors TRBJ2-7, so the J call may be wrong. CDR3 size: 16 residues. Germline CDR1 is LGHNA and CDR2 is YNFKEQ. CDR3 sequence (DNA): TGTGCCAGCAGCCAAGGGGTACTAGCGGGGGCCTGCGAGCAGTACTTC. The encoded protein is CASSQGVLAGACEQYF.

The rearrangement uses TRBV20-1 and TRBJ2-1; D perhaps matches TRBD2 (7 bases). The CDR3 runs to 13 residues. Trimming stripped 7 bases from V and 2 bases from J, with 12 bases between. Germline V gene lookup returns CDR1 DFQATT and CDR2 SNEGSKA (reference sequence). The chain's CDR3 is CSEAGDTYNEQFF. CDR3 DNA: TGCAGTGAGGCGGGGGACACCTACAATGAGCAGTTCTTC.

V usage is TRBV18 and J usage is TRBJ1-2, with 11 bases that match TRBD1. CDR3 length: 14 amino acids. V dropped 2 bases and J dropped 6; count of bases not matched to a gene: 2. Germline CDR1 and CDR2: KGHSH and LQKENI. The CDR3 reads CASSPWTGGDGYTF. The CDR3 region has the DNA TGTGCCAGCTCACCATGGACAGGGGGCGATGGCTACACCTTC. Full variable domain (rest looked up from reference TRBV18 and TRBJ1-2): NAGVMQNPRHLVRRRGQEARLRCSPMKGHSHVYWYRQLPEEGLKFMVYLQKENIIDESGMPKERFSAEFPKEGPSILRIQQVVRGDSAAYFCASSPWTGGDGYTFGSGTRLTVV.

This clonotype was seen only a few times. This rearrangement joins TRBV20-1 to TRBJ2-1; 7 bases are shared with TRBD2. Trimming cost V 0 bases and J 6 bases; bases outside gene matches: 5. The CDR3 consists of 14 residues. Germline values: CDR1 DFQATT, CDR2 SNEGSKA (reference sequence). The CDR3 spells CSARDPRTSNEQFF. The CDR3 DNA sequence: TGCAGTGCTAGAGATCCCCGGACTAGCAATGAGCAGTTCTTC.

This clonotype was counted between two and nine times. The chain couples TRBV2 to TRBJ2-1; D gene ambiguous. This CDR3 spans 10 amino acids. Deletions cut 9 bases from V and 5 bases from J, with 5 bases between. Looked up from germline, CDR1 is SNHLY and CDR2 is FYNNEI. CDR3 nucleotide sequence: TGTGCCAGTCTAAACAATGAGCAGTTCTTC. It specifies CASLNNEQFF.

In this sample, this clonotype turned up a few times. The chain has TRBV7-9 and TRBJ2-3; the D call may be TRBD1 or TRBD2 (6 bases each). Trimming pared 2 bases from V and 5 bases from J, leaving 26 bases between. The CDR3 totals 19 residues. Germline V gene sequence: CDR1 SEHNR, CDR2 FQNEAQ (reference sequence). The CDR3 DNA reads TGTGCCAGCAGCTTACTTGGTCCGGGGGCGCTGGTCGGGATAGATACGCAGTATTTT. It codes for CASSLLGPGALVGIDTQYF.

This chain uses TRBV12-3 or TRBV12-4 with TRBJ2-1, with D possibly matching TRBD2 (7 bases). With 7 bases removed from V and 10 bases from J, the gap between germline ends came to 17 bases. The CDR3 length is 13 residues. The CDR3 spells CASTNFAGAEQFF. The CDR3 bases are TGTGCCAGCACCAATTTCGCGGGGGCGGAGCAGTTCTTC.

The chain carries TRBV11-2 and TRBJ2-5; TRBD1 aligns across 8 bases. Germline trimming cut 2 bases from V and 11 bases from J; bases unmatched to any gene: 10. The CDR3 contains 14 residues. In germline, CDR1 is SGHAT, CDR2 FQNNGV. CDR3 amino acids: CASSLRTGRHEQYF. DNA for the CDR3: TGTGCCAGCAGCTTAAGGACAGGGAGACATGAGCAGTACTTC. The variable domain in full, with the rest retrieved from reference TRBV11-2 and TRBJ2-5, is EAGVAQSPRYKIIEKRQSVAFWCNPISGHATLYWYQQILGQGPKLLIQFQNNGVVDDSQLPKDRFSAERLKGVDSTLKIQPAKLEDSAVYLCASSLRTGRHEQYFGPGTRLLVL.

This clonotype was seen repeatedly, ten times or more. This chain joins TRBV12-3 or TRBV12-4 and TRBJ2-7; 12 bases map to TRBD1. The junction had 7 bases not matched to a gene; V was cut back by 6 bases and J by 4 bases. The CDR3 extends over 15 amino acids. CDR3 amino acids: CASSLGTGGAYEQYF. As DNA, the CDR3 is TGTGCCAGCAGCCTGGGGACAGGGGGCGCGTACGAGCAGTACTTC.